What follows are 30 T cell receptor beta chains derived from one specimen sequenced in a study of shared clonotypes between healthy human individuals. Measured with immunoSEQ multiplex PCR; TCRdb has only the in-frame clones, and not every one. This sample has a few million clones; roughly 95% occur once, and the top ten carry more than 1.5%. Naive CD8 cells comprised CD45RO-negative, CCR7-positively selected cells, excluding terminally differentiated effector memory CD45RA+ cells. Sequencing was performed on naive CD8+ T cells from PBMCs. These receptors were collected from a man younger than 35 in good health. Some clones in this sample may be carry-over from other donors' samples.

The chain joins TRBV28 to TRBJ2-7; the match to TRBD2 covers 13 bases. J was trimmed by 2 bases and V by 5 bases; bases with no gene match: 6. Germline values: CDR1 MDHEN, CDR2 SYDVKM. This CDR3 has 16 residues. Here the CDR3 reads CASSTRTSGRAYEQYF. The CDR3 nucleotides read TGTGCCAGCAGTACCCGTACTAGCGGGAGGGCCTACGAGCAGTACTTC.

The J gene is TRBJ2-5, the V gene TRBV28, with D uncertain. Trimming pared 5 bases from V and 5 bases from J, leaving 12 bases between. Per the germline V gene, CDR1 is MDHEN and CDR2 is SYDVKM. The CDR3 totals 13 residues. The CDR3 region has the DNA TGTGCCAGCAGTCACACGGGCCCTGAGACCCAGTACTTC. It specifies CASSHTGPETQYF.

The rearrangement joins TRBV4-1 to TRBJ1-1, with D hard to call. This CDR3 is built from 14 residues. V was pared by 3 bases and J by 5 bases, with 13 bases between. The germline CDR1 and CDR2 sequences are MGHRA and YSYEKL. CDR3 DNA: TGCGCCAGCAGCCATCTGACGTTGGGGACTGAAGCTTTCTTT. Its translation: CASSHLTLGTEAFF.

The genes are TRBV7-9 and TRBJ2-5, with D possibly being TRBD1 (6 bases). CDR1 and CDR2 (germline): SEHNR, FQNEAQ (reference sequence). The CDR3 is made up of 12 amino acids. Trimming stripped 5 bases from V and 6 bases from J, with 10 bases between. CDR3 amino acids: CASSDGQQTQYF. In DNA form, the CDR3 reads TGTGCCAGCAGCGATGGACAGCAGACCCAGTACTTC.

The rearrangement links TRBV9 to TRBJ2-5, with TRBD2 matching over 9 bases. Germline assignment: CDR1 SGDLS and CDR2 YYNGEE. V gave up 0 bases and J gave up 6 bases; unmatched junction bases: 9. This CDR3 contains 16 residues. The CDR3 region is CASSVAPAGGGKTQYF. The CDR3 DNA is TGTGCCAGCAGCGTAGCCCCAGCGGGAGGCGGGAAGACCCAGTACTTC.

The chain has TRBV30 and TRBJ1-2; 9 nucleotides match TRBD1. The CDR3 has 14 amino acids. V gave up 6 bases and J gave up 5 bases; unmatched junction bases: 10. Germline-derived CDR1 and CDR2 are GTSNPN and SVGIG (reference sequence). CDR3 nucleotide sequence: TGTGCCTGTGGGCCGGGACAGGGATCATATGGCTACACCTTC. Encoded protein: CACGPGQGSYGYTF.

The chain links TRBV19 to TRBJ2-1, with D unclear. CDR1 is LNHDA, CDR2 SQIVND, per germline (reference sequence). Trimming shortened V by 3 bases and J by 3 bases, and 12 bases separated the two germline ends. The length of the CDR3 is 15 residues. The CDR3 sequence: CASSIQQKYYNEQFF. CDR3 bases: TGTGCCAGTAGTATTCAGCAGAAATACTACAATGAGCAGTTCTTC.

The V call is TRBV9, the J call TRBJ1-2, with no clear D. This CDR3 is built from 14 residues. The germline V gene has CDR1 SGDLS and CDR2 YYNGEE. With 0 bases removed from V and 1 base from J, the gap between germline ends came to 7 bases. This CDR3 is CASSVAPDNYGYTF. The CDR3 bases are TGTGCCAGCAGCGTAGCTCCGGATAACTATGGCTACACCTTC.

The rearrangement joins TRBV2 to TRBJ2-2; D call uncertain. CDR1 and CDR2 (germline): SNHLY, FYNNEI. The CDR3 consists of 13 residues. Trimming stripped 4 bases from V and 5 bases from J, with 8 bases between. DNA of the CDR3: TGTGCCAGCAGTGTGCGGTCAACCGGGGAGCTGTTTTTT. Its translation: CASSVRSTGELFF.

The CDR3 reads CASNYRGGQVEQFF. For the CDR3, the DNA is TGTGCCAGCAATTACAGGGGTGGTCAGGTTGAGCAGTTCTTC. V usage is TRBV6-1 and J usage is TRBJ2-1; TRBD1 agrees at 7 bases. This CDR3 contains 14 residues. Germline-derived CDR1 and CDR2 are MNHNS and SASEGT. With 7 bases clipped from V and 9 bases from J, the junction kept 12 bases outside the gene matches.

The V and J genes are TRBV7-9 and TRBJ2-1; D is undetermined. V was cut by 1 base and J by 5 bases, with 9 bases left in between. The length of the CDR3 is 14 residues. From germline, CDR1 is SEHNR and CDR2 FQNEAQ (reference sequence). This chain's CDR3 is CASSLGPRNNEQFF. The DNA of the CDR3 is TGTGCCAGCAGCTTAGGTCCCAGGAACAATGAGCAGTTCTTC.

V gene TRBV6-1 combines with J gene TRBJ2-7; D not resolved. The CDR3 spans 11 residues. V lost 5 bases, J lost 7 bases, and 9 bases lay in between. Germline lookup yields CDR1 MNHNS and CDR2 SASEGT. The CDR3 region is CASSYKWEQYF. CDR3 DNA: TGTGCCAGCAGTTACAAGTGGGAGCAGTACTTC.

The rearrangement uses TRBV28 and TRBJ1-2; D not certain. Trimming cost V 2 bases and J 1 base, with 14 bases left between them. Germline loops: CDR1 MDHEN, CDR2 SYDVKM. This CDR3 spans 16 amino acids. The CDR3 spells CASSLPTENLNYGYTF. The DNA of the CDR3 is TGTGCCAGCAGTTTACCAACAGAAAATCTTAACTATGGCTACACCTTC.

This clone appeared a few times. The chain combines TRBV28 with TRBJ1-1; 11 positions match TRBD1. Trimming took 5 bases from V and 4 from J; bases not matched to a gene: 9. Germline V gives CDR1 MDHEN, CDR2 SYDVKM. The CDR3 runs to 16 residues. CDR3 amino acids: CASSAWTGGEFTEAFF. CDR3 bases: TGTGCCAGCAGTGCATGGACAGGGGGCGAATTCACTGAAGCTTTCTTT.

The chain couples TRBV19 to TRBJ1-1; D not resolved. The germline gives CDR1 LNHDA, CDR2 SQIVND (reference sequence). The CDR3 extends over 14 amino acids. Trimming removed 5 bases from V and 0 bases from J, with 10 bases in between. Here the CDR3 reads CASSPATVNTEAFF. CDR3 bases: TGTGCCAGTAGTCCCGCGACGGTGAACACTGAAGCTTTCTTT.

The chain recombines TRBV19 with TRBJ1-5; no clear D. V lost 3 bases and J lost 4, with 10 bases in between. The length of the CDR3 is 14 residues. The V gene's germline CDR1 is LNHDA and CDR2 SQIVND (reference sequence). This CDR3 reads CASSMTLLNQPQHF. CDR3 sequence (DNA): TGTGCCAGTAGTATGACCCTTCTGAATCAGCCCCAGCATTTT.

The chain recombines TRBV15 with TRBJ2-7; 10 bases are shared with TRBD1. The CDR3 contains 15 residues. Germline loops: CDR1 LNHNV, CDR2 YYDKDF (reference sequence). V was pared by 2 bases and J by 4 bases, with 5 bases of the junction left unmatched. The CDR3 protein is CATSRRGTGEYEQYF. The CDR3 region has the DNA TGTGCCACCAGCAGACGCGGGACAGGGGAATACGAGCAGTACTTC.

The chain recombines TRBV7-2 with TRBJ1-2; 7 bases match TRBD1. CDR1 is SGHTA, CDR2 FQGNSA, per germline. The CDR3 is 15 residues long. V lost 2 bases and J lost 0; bases outside the gene matches: 3. The CDR3: CASSLITGANYGYTF. CDR3 DNA sequence: TGTGCCAGCAGCTTAATCACAGGGGCTAACTATGGCTACACCTTC.

The V and J genes are TRBV4-1 and TRBJ1-3; D remains unclear. Trimming removed 0 bases at V and 1 base at J, with 7 bases between. CDR1 is MGHRA, CDR2 YSYEKL, per germline. The CDR3 is made up of 15 amino acids. For the CDR3, the DNA is TGCGCCAGCAGCCAAGATCGCTTGTCTGGAAACACCATATATTTT. It yields the protein CASSQDRLSGNTIYF.

The V and J genes are TRBV4-3 and TRBJ1-5; 8 bases are shared with TRBD1. CDR3 size: 18 residues. CDR1 is LGHNA, CDR2 YSLEER, per germline. The J segment lost 3 bases and the V segment lost 0 bases, leaving 10 bases of the junction unmatched. CDR3 sequence: CASSQDEGRGLNNQPQHF. DNA for the CDR3: TGCGCCAGCAGCCAAGATGAAGGCAGGGGGCTAAACAATCAGCCCCAGCATTTT.

The rearrangement joins TRBV11-3 to TRBJ2-3, with D hard to call. V was clipped by 3 bases and J by 6 bases, with 16 bases between them. Germline V gene data show CDR1 as SGHNT and CDR2 as YENEEA. CDR3 length: 15 amino acids. Written as DNA, the CDR3 is TGTGCCAGCAGCTTGAACGGCGTCTTGGGTGATACGCAGTATTTT. Its translation is CASSLNGVLGDTQYF.

With respect to this clone: Other DNA variants within this sample encode the same CDR3. The V gene is TRBV15, the J gene TRBJ1-4; D might be TRBD1 (5 bases). CDR3 length: 15 residues. V lost 1 base to trimming and J lost 2 bases, with 8 bases between them. Germline CDR1 LNHNV, CDR2 YYDKDF (reference sequence). The CDR3 region is CATSRAGNTNEKLFF. The CDR3 coding sequence is TGTGCCACCAGCAGAGCAGGGAATACTAATGAAAAACTGTTTTTT.

The V gene is TRBV7-9, the J gene TRBJ2-7; no reliable D call. The germline gives CDR1 SEHNR, CDR2 FQNEAQ (reference sequence). The CDR3 is made up of 12 amino acids. V lost 2 bases, J lost 3 bases, and 5 bases lay in between. The CDR3, as DNA: TGTGCCAGCAGCTTACAATTCTACGAGCAGTACTTC. Amino acid sequence: CASSLQFYEQYF.

This clone showed up just once. The same CDR3 is also encoded by other DNA sequences in this sample. This rearrangement joins TRBV7-9 to TRBJ2-1; tentative D call: TRBD1 (5 bases). This CDR3 contains 14 residues. Germline loops: CDR1 SEHNR, CDR2 FQNEAQ (reference sequence). V was pared by 5 bases and J by 2 bases, with 10 bases between. This CDR3 reads CASSLTTAYNEQFF. The CDR3 DNA reads as TGTGCCAGCAGCCTAACGACAGCCTACAATGAGCAGTTCTTC.

This chain joins TRBV30 and TRBJ2-7, with 7 bases identical to TRBD1. In germline, CDR1 is GTSNPN, CDR2 SVGIG (reference sequence). Trimming removed 0 bases from V and 0 bases from J; junction bases left unmatched: 8. The CDR3 loop spans 16 amino acids. The CDR3 DNA sequence: TGTGCCTGGAGTGTATTTTTGGGACAGAGCTCCTACGAGCAGTACTTC. This sequence encodes CAWSVFLGQSSYEQYF.

V usage is TRBV28 and J usage is TRBJ1-2; D remains ambiguous. This CDR3 spans 14 amino acids. Germline V CDR1 and CDR2: MDHEN, SYDVKM. Trimming pared 6 bases from V and 5 bases from J, leaving 16 bases between. The CDR3 protein is CASRKPGSVYGYTF. The CDR3 coding sequence is TGTGCCAGCAGAAAGCCCGGGTCTGTGTATGGCTACACCTTC.

V and J are TRBV30 and TRBJ1-4; 8 bases are shared with TRBD1. J gave up 7 bases and V 3 bases, and 4 bases lay outside the gene matches. Per the germline V gene, CDR1 is GTSNPN and CDR2 is SVGIG (reference sequence). The CDR3 runs 13 residues. In nucleotides, the CDR3 is TGTGCCTGGAGACAGGGGGGAGGTGAAAAACTGTTTTTT. This translates into CAWRQGGGEKLFF.

This CDR3 reads CASWVAGELFF. The CDR3 bases are TGTGCCAGCTGGGTCGCCGGGGAGCTGTTTTTT. This chain links TRBV2 with TRBJ2-2, with D unresolved. Germline loops: CDR1 SNHLY, CDR2 FYNNEI. The CDR3 loop spans 11 amino acids. V gave up 8 bases and J gave up 6 bases, with 7 bases separating them.

About this clone itself: Other DNA sequences in this specimen translate into the identical CDR3. The V and J genes are TRBV7-9 and TRBJ2-7; D gene uncertain. CDR1 is SEHNR and CDR2 is FQNEAQ in the germline V gene (reference sequence). This CDR3 region has 12 residues. Trimming shortened V by 5 bases and J by 4 bases, and 9 bases separated the two germline ends. The CDR3 DNA sequence: TGTGCCAGCAGCCCAAATGGGTACGAGCAGTACTTC. This sequence encodes CASSPNGYEQYF.

This chain connects TRBV28 to TRBJ2-3; possible D gene TRBD1, 5 bases. From germline, CDR1 is MDHEN and CDR2 SYDVKM. The CDR3 is made up of 15 amino acids. V was shortened by 7 bases and J by 0 bases, with 14 bases between the two germline ends. The CDR3 nucleotides read TGTGCCAGCACAGGGTGGGCAGAGAGCACAGATACGCAGTATTTT. Protein sequence: CASTGWAESTDTQYF.